This entry features one TCR beta chain sequence. Its specificity is not known. This entry belongs to a study of cytomegalovirus exposure and HLA in healthy donors. The PCR ran on 60 Vbeta and 13 Jbeta primers. Profiled with immunoSEQ multiplex PCR; TCRdb holds only in-frame clones, not every one. The sample has roughly 180,000 clones; more than 65% are singletons. Study-wide results and limits: Productive status was seen about 90% or about 30% of the time for most TCR beta V segments in an earlier analysis. Common viral pathogens seemed, in a later analysis, to connect with several of the most significant clusters. A likely sequencing artifact accounted for one observed cluster of highly shared sequence variants.

V shed 0 bases and J shed 6 bases, with 13 bases lying between them. Germline V lookup: CDR1 SGHNT, CDR2 YYREEE (reference sequence). The CDR3 consists of 14 residues. The clonotype comes from a female donor in good health and CMV-seronegative. V usage is TRBV5-4 and J usage is TRBJ2-7; D unresolved. The source material was PBMCs. The CDR3 spells CASSLDLSLGEQYF. The CDR3 DNA reads TGTGCCAGCAGCTTGGACTTGAGCCTAGGCGAGCAGTACTTC.